The 31 T cell receptor beta chains presented below share a single source sample, sequenced in a study of CD8 T cells in ankylosing spondylitis. Via MiXCR, TCRdb re-called the 5' RACE reads, giving one row per CDR3 protein. The sample consists of over 100,000 distinct CDR3 sequences, 6.5% to 9% of them appearing once. The sample was blood, either unsorted or a sorted T cell fraction (not recorded which). The receptors were gathered from a male donor with ankylosing spondylitis or in good health (not recorded which).

This clonotype has ten or more counts. The V call is TRBV7-9, the J call TRBJ2-1; 7 bases map to TRBD2. Germline loops: CDR1 SEHNR, CDR2 FQNEAQ (reference sequence). V lost 5 bases, J lost 4 bases, and 11 bases stayed unmatched. There are 16 residues in the CDR3. This CDR3 reads CASSPRWEGLYNEQFF. The CDR3 bases are TGTGCCAGCAGCCCCCGGTGGGAGGGATTGTACAATGAGCAGTTCTTC.

This clonotype was recorded at least ten times. J is TRBJ1-2 and V is TRBV20-1, with a possible D match to TRBD1 (5 bases). V was shortened by 3 bases and J by 4 bases, with 9 bases between the two germline ends. Germline-derived CDR1 and CDR2 are DFQATT and SNEGSKA (reference sequence). The CDR3 totals 12 residues. The CDR3 nucleotides read TGCAGTGCTAGCGGGGGGGGCTATGGCTACACCTTC. Translating gives CSASGGGYGYTF.

In this sample, this clonotype turned up many times. V and J are TRBV20-1 and TRBJ1-6; no definite D call. Germline V gene lookup returns CDR1 DFQATT and CDR2 SNEGSKA (reference sequence). The CDR3 is made up of 14 amino acids. Deletions cut 0 bases from V and 10 bases from J, with 13 bases between. CDR3 DNA sequence: TGCAGTGCTAGAGATGGTCTAAGAAACTCACCCCTCCACTTT. Translation gives CSARDGLRNSPLHF.

This clonotype was found many times. This CDR3 is CASRAGGPEDTQYF. DNA of the CDR3: TGCGCCAGCAGAGCGGGAGGGCCGGAAGATACGCAGTATTTT. J is TRBJ2-3 and V is TRBV5-1, with TRBD2 matching 10 bases. CDR1 and CDR2 from the germline V gene are SGHRS and YFSETQ. The V and J ends lost 5 bases and 5 bases, in that order; junction bases with no gene match: 5. The CDR3 runs 14 residues.

In this sample, this clonotype turned up many times. The J gene is TRBJ2-2, the V gene TRBV10-3; 7 nucleotides match TRBD1. Germline values: CDR1 ENHRY, CDR2 SYGVKD. The CDR3 contains 17 residues. V lost 3 bases and J lost 6; bases outside the gene matches: 13. The chain's CDR3 is CAISDRPTGIVPGELFF. The CDR3 coding sequence is TGTGCCATCAGTGACCGACCGACAGGGATCGTCCCCGGGGAGCTGTTTTTT.

This clonotype turned up a few times. The chain uses TRBV12-3 or TRBV12-4 and TRBJ1-5; D is unresolved. V was trimmed by 8 bases and J by 2 bases, leaving 16 bases between them. There are 15 residues in the CDR3. CDR3 DNA: TGTGCCAGCTTGAGTCAGGCCCCGGGCAATCAGCCCCAGCATTTT. Protein sequence: CASLSQAPGNQPQHF.

This clonotype was observed at least ten times. The V and J genes are TRBV7-2 and TRBJ1-1, with a weak D call TRBD1 (5 bases). Germline CDR1 and CDR2: SGHTA and FQGNSA. CDR3 length: 13 residues. V lost 8 bases and J 3 bases, leaving 13 bases between the germline ends. Written as DNA, the CDR3 is TGTGCCAGCCAGCAGCTGGGGGACACTGAAGCTTTCTTT. Translating it yields CASQQLGDTEAFF.

This clonotype came up many times. The CDR3 DNA reads as TGCGCCAGCAGGCGTGACAGGGTCTCTGGGGCCAACGTCCTGACTTTC. It encodes CASRRDRVSGANVLTF. J is TRBJ2-6 and V is TRBV5-1; 7 bases agree with TRBD1. The CDR3 contains 16 residues. Per the germline V gene, CDR1 is SGHRS and CDR2 is YFSETQ. The trim removed 5 bases at V and 0 bases at J, leaving 5 bases unmatched.

As DNA, the CDR3 is TGTGCCAGCAGTTTGTTCCCGGGGGAGCAGTTCTTC. Translating gives CASSLFPGEQFF. The rearrangement links TRBV12-3 or TRBV12-4 to TRBJ2-1; a weak D match, TRBD2 (5 bases). V was clipped by 3 bases and J by 10 bases, with 10 bases between them. The CDR3 length is 12 residues.

This clonotype was recorded at least ten times. This rearrangement joins TRBV20-1 to TRBJ2-1; 13 bases are shared with TRBD2. The germline CDR1 and CDR2 sequences are DFQATT and SNEGSKA (reference sequence). CDR3 length: 15 amino acids. After removal of 1 base from V and 8 bases from J, the junction contained 5 bases not matched to a gene. CDR3 in amino acids: CSARGGTSGKDEQFF. DNA for the CDR3: TGCAGTGCTAGAGGCGGGACTAGCGGGAAGGATGAGCAGTTCTTC.

This clonotype was seen many times. The chain recombines TRBV24-1 with TRBJ2-1; D is unclear. Germline lookup yields CDR1 KGHDR and CDR2 SFDVKD. CDR3 size: 13 residues. Deletions cut 4 bases from V and 9 bases from J, with 12 bases between. Here the CDR3 reads CATSESFYGEQFF. The CDR3 DNA reads as TGTGCCACCAGTGAAAGTTTTTATGGTGAGCAGTTCTTC.

Ten or more counts support this clonotype. V is TRBV5-1 and J is TRBJ2-2, with D unclear. Germline values: CDR1 SGHRS, CDR2 YFSETQ. With 0 bases removed from V and 5 bases from J, the gap between germline ends came to 5 bases. The CDR3 totals 13 residues. The CDR3 nucleotides are TGCGCCAGCAGCTTGGAGGCTACCGGGGAGCTGTTTTTT. Amino acids: CASSLEATGELFF.

This clonotype was counted ten times or more. This sequence joins TRBV24-1 and TRBJ2-5; 10 bases are a match to TRBD1. Germline assignment: CDR1 KGHDR and CDR2 SFDVKD. V lost 4 bases and J lost 2; bases outside the gene matches: 0. The CDR3 loop spans 14 amino acids. The CDR3 region has the DNA TGTGCCACCAGTGAGGACAGGGGGCAAGAGACCCAGTACTTC. Translated: CATSEDRGQETQYF.

Many counts were recorded for this clonotype. The chain uses TRBV12-3 or TRBV12-4 and TRBJ2-7; 7 bases are shared with TRBD1. Trimming took 6 bases from V and 2 from J; bases not matched to a gene: 13. CDR3 length equals 16 residues. This chain's CDR3 is CASRRSSTGSTYEQYF. In DNA, the CDR3 is TGTGCCAGCAGACGCTCTTCGACAGGGTCCACCTACGAGCAGTACTTC.

Many counts were recorded for this clonotype. This chain joins TRBV3-1 and TRBJ2-6, with unresolved D. The V end lost 0 bases, the J end lost 0 bases, and 9 bases lay between the germline ends. CDR1 is LGHDT and CDR2 is YNNKEL in the germline V gene (reference sequence). The CDR3 totals 17 residues. The CDR3 is CASSQDSPRSGANVLTF. The CDR3 DNA is TGTGCCAGCAGCCAAGATTCTCCCCGCTCTGGGGCCAACGTCCTGACTTTC.

This clonotype was counted at least ten times. The V and J genes are TRBV20-1 and TRBJ2-5; unclear D gene. From germline, CDR1 is DFQATT and CDR2 SNEGSKA (reference sequence). The CDR3 is made up of 13 amino acids. Trimming stripped 6 bases from V and 1 base from J, with 12 bases between. The chain's CDR3 is CSAHILLQETQYF. CDR3 in DNA: TGCAGTGCCCACATACTACTCCAAGAGACCCAGTACTTC.

This clonotype was seen at least ten times. The gene calls are TRBV5-1 and TRBJ2-1, with 12 bases lining up with TRBD2. The CDR3 spans 16 residues. CDR1 SGHRS and CDR2 YFSETQ come from the germline V gene. Trimming at V came to 4 bases and at J to 8 bases, leaving 10 bases not matched to a gene. CDR3 protein: CASSGLTSGRGDEQFF. CDR3 coding DNA: TGCGCCAGCAGCGGCCTGACTAGCGGGAGAGGCGATGAGCAGTTCTTC. Complete variable domain (other parts from reference TRBV5-1 and TRBJ2-1): KAGVTQTPRYLIKTRGQQVTLSCSPISGHRSVSWYQQTPGQGLQFLFEYFSETQRNKGNFPGRFSGRQFSNSRSEMNVSTLELGDSALYLCASSGLTSGRGDEQFFGPGTRLTVL.

Remarks on this clonotype: One end of the junction fails to match germline, which may point to a read error. The V gene is TRBV20-1, the J gene TRBJ2-3; TRBD1 aligns across 9 bases. The CDR3 totals 19 residues. Germline CDR1 and CDR2: DFQATT and SNEGSKA (reference sequence). This CDR3 is CCARDSRGQGFGSMGTQYF. CDR3 bases: TGCTGTGCTAGAGATTCCCGGGGACAGGGATTTGGGAGCATGGGTACGCAGTATTTT.

Many counts were recorded for this clonotype. This chain joins TRBV20-1 and TRBJ1-5; 9 nucleotides line up with TRBD1. CDR1 and CDR2 (germline): DFQATT, SNEGSKA (reference sequence). V gave up 0 bases and J gave up 4 bases; unmatched junction bases: 4. The CDR3 length is 15 residues. The CDR3 sequence is CSARDPGQGNQPQHF. The CDR3 DNA follows: TGCAGTGCTAGAGATCCGGGACAGGGTAATCAGCCCCAGCATTTT.

This clonotype was seen repeatedly, ten times or more. V is TRBV27 and J is TRBJ1-3; 7 bases line up with TRBD1. Losses at the gene ends were 6 bases for V and 2 bases for J; bases not matched to a gene: 4. This CDR3 is built from 14 residues. The germline gives CDR1 MNHEY, CDR2 SMNVEV (reference sequence). CDR3 in amino acids: CASRPTGAGNTIYF. In DNA, the CDR3 is TGTGCCAGCAGGCCCACAGGGGCTGGAAACACCATATATTTT.

This clonotype has a count of ten or more. The chain carries TRBV5-1 and TRBJ1-5; D is perhaps TRBD1 (5 bases). The V end was cut by 0 bases, the J end by 7 bases, with 8 bases between. Germline V CDR1 and CDR2: SGHRS, YFSETQ. The CDR3 contains 13 residues. Here the CDR3 DNA reads TGCGCCAGCAGCTTGGCTGAGGGGCAGCCCCAGCATTTT. This sequence encodes CASSLAEGQPQHF.

Ten or more counts support this clonotype. The gene calls are TRBV27 and TRBJ1-2; D gene uncertain. The V gene lost 7 bases and the J gene lost 2 bases, with 17 bases spanning the gap. Germline CDR1 reads MNHEY; CDR2 reads SMNVEV (reference sequence). This CDR3 has 15 residues. The CDR3, as DNA: TGTGCCAGCAATCTTACCCCGGGAAGGAACTATGGCTACACCTTC. Protein: CASNLTPGRNYGYTF.

V usage is TRBV5-1 and J usage is TRBJ2-1, with 11 bases aligning to TRBD2. This CDR3 has 15 residues. Germline CDR1 SGHRS, CDR2 YFSETQ. Losses at the gene ends were 4 bases for V and 4 bases for J; bases not matched to a gene: 4. The CDR3 is CASSQTSGNYNEQFF. The DNA of the CDR3 is TGCGCCAGCAGCCAGACTAGCGGGAATTACAATGAGCAGTTCTTC.

This clonotype showed up many times. V gene TRBV5-1 combines with J gene TRBJ2-5, with 8 bases aligning to TRBD1. Trimming cost V 3 bases and J 3 bases; bases outside gene matches: 10. The CDR3 has 16 amino acids. Germline V gives CDR1 SGHRS, CDR2 YFSETQ. CDR3 sequence: CASSSPWTGRKETQYF. The CDR3, as DNA: TGCGCCAGCAGCTCTCCTTGGACAGGGAGGAAAGAGACCCAGTACTTC.

As regards this clonotype: A read error may be the cause here, since a much bigger clone is one base away. V gene TRBV5-5 combines with J gene TRBJ2-7; possibly TRBD2 for D (5 bases). Per germline, CDR1 SGHKS and CDR2 YYEKEE (reference sequence). The CDR3 runs to 13 residues. The CDR3 DNA reads as TGTGCCGGCAGCTTCGGAGGTGCTGACGAGCAGTACTTC. As protein: CAGSFGGADEQYF.

This clonotype has at least ten counts. V usage is TRBV5-1 and J usage is TRBJ2-5, with D unresolved. Germline V gene data show CDR1 as SGHRS and CDR2 as YFSETQ. The V and J ends lost 4 bases and 4 bases respectively, with 5 bases between them. The CDR3 is 11 amino acids. In nucleotides, the CDR3 is TGCGCCAGCAGCAACGTAGAGACCCAGTACTTC. Translation gives CASSNVETQYF.

This clonotype was detected many times. The chain links TRBV7-2 to TRBJ2-3; no clear D. The CDR3 length is 15 residues. Looked up from germline, CDR1 is SGHTA and CDR2 is FQGNSA. Trimming pared 5 bases from V and 6 bases from J, leaving 18 bases between. CDR3 sequence: CASSPAPVNRDTQYF. DNA of the CDR3: TGTGCCAGCAGCCCCGCGCCCGTAAATAGGGATACGCAGTATTTT.

The table lists this clonotype with many counts. The chain combines TRBV6-1 with TRBJ2-3, with TRBD2 matching 10 bases. Germline trimming cut 5 bases from V and 4 bases from J; bases unmatched to any gene: 3. The CDR3 extends over 14 amino acids. Germline V gene lookup returns CDR1 MNHNS and CDR2 SASEGT. The CDR3: CASSLAGVADTQYF. The CDR3 DNA reads TGTGCCAGCAGTCTAGCGGGAGTTGCAGATACGCAGTATTTT.

This clonotype was recorded at least ten times. This chain links TRBV6-4 with TRBJ2-3; the D is unclear. The CDR3 is 13 residues long. Germline values: CDR1 MRHNA, CDR2 SNTAGT. V lost 0 bases, J lost 5 bases, and 6 bases lay in between. The CDR3 DNA is TGTGCCAGCAGTGACTCGCTAGTAGATACGCAGTATTTT. This sequence encodes CASSDSLVDTQYF.

Regarding this clonotype: A read error may account for a junction end that differs from germline. The genes are TRBV20-1 and TRBJ2-3; TRBD2 matches 14 bases. Germline V lookup: CDR1 DFQATT, CDR2 SNEGSKA (reference sequence). This CDR3 region has 15 residues. The CDR3 is CCATRTSGGLDTQYF. CDR3 nucleotides: TGCTGTGCTACTCGGACTAGCGGGGGGCTGGATACGCAGTATTTT.

Ten or more counts support this clonotype. V usage is TRBV5-1 and J usage is TRBJ2-1; 8 positions agree with TRBD1. With 0 bases clipped from V and 2 bases from J, the junction kept 10 bases outside the gene matches. CDR1 is SGHRS, CDR2 YFSETQ, per germline. This CDR3 spans 18 amino acids. The CDR3 sequence: CASSLGTGFSYPYNEQFF. Here the CDR3 DNA reads TGCGCCAGCAGCTTGGGGACAGGGTTTTCCTATCCCTACAATGAGCAGTTCTTC.